One and the same sample provided the 12 T cell receptor beta chains below, sequenced in a study of blood T cell repertoires in COVID-19. Here immunoSEQ multiplex PCR was the method, and the copy in TCRdb shows in-frame clones only, minus some. The top ten clones hold 7% to 10% of a sample with over 200,000 clones, about four fifths of them seen once. Sequenced sample: peripheral blood. The receptors come from a woman aged 45-65 years with acute or convalescent COVID-19.

CDR3 DNA sequence: TGTGCCAGCAGTCCCCCCGCGCTAGAGACCCAGTACTTC. It codes for CASSPPALETQYF. The chain links TRBV28 to TRBJ2-5; D is uncertain. Trimming pared 5 bases from V and 4 bases from J, leaving 11 bases between. This CDR3 region has 13 residues. CDR1 and CDR2 from the germline V gene are MDHEN and SYDVKM.

The V and J genes are TRBV10-3 and TRBJ1-1; a weak D match, TRBD1 (5 bases). The CDR3 is 17 amino acids. V shed 2 bases and J shed 5 bases, with 21 bases lying between them. From germline, CDR1 is ENHRY and CDR2 SYGVKD. The CDR3 reads CAISEVQGGGGSTEAFF. In DNA form, the CDR3 reads TGTGCCATCAGTGAGGTTCAGGGCGGGGGGGGAAGTACTGAAGCTTTCTTT.

The V gene is TRBV5-1, the J gene TRBJ1-2, with 7 bases aligning to TRBD1. Per the germline V gene, CDR1 is SGHRS and CDR2 is YFSETQ. V shed 3 bases and J 0 bases; nucleotides not matched to a gene: 11. The CDR3 runs 17 residues. Here the CDR3 DNA reads TGCGCCAGCAGCTCCGAGCCACAGGGGACCTCTAACTATGGCTACACCTTC. Encoded protein: CASSSEPQGTSNYGYTF.

The chain is built from TRBV5-4 and TRBJ2-1; the match to TRBD2 covers 7 bases. The ends lost 0 bases at V and 9 bases at J; junction bases unmatched: 9. This CDR3 comprises 15 residues. Germline V gene lookup returns CDR1 SGHNT and CDR2 YYREEE (reference sequence). In DNA form, the CDR3 reads TGTGCCAGCAGCTTGGTTGCGGGAGTTTCAGGTGAGCAGTTCTTC. Encoded protein: CASSLVAGVSGEQFF.

The J gene is TRBJ2-2, the V gene TRBV2; 8 bases match TRBD1. V shed 6 bases, J shed 4 bases, and the junction held 7 bases outside the gene matches. Germline V lookup: CDR1 SNHLY, CDR2 FYNNEI. The CDR3 runs to 15 residues. CDR3 amino acids: CASSTDRASTGELFF. CDR3 in DNA: TGTGCCAGCAGCACGGACAGGGCGAGCACCGGGGAGCTGTTTTTT.

J is TRBJ1-1 and V is TRBV5-6; 7 bases align to TRBD1. The V gene end was trimmed by 2 bases and the J gene end by 4 bases; junction bases not matched to a gene: 5. Germline CDR1 reads SGHDT; CDR2 reads YYEEEE. The CDR3 length is 14 residues. As DNA, the CDR3 is TGTGCCAGCAGCTTATACAGGGGCCGCACTGAAGCTTTCTTT. It encodes CASSLYRGRTEAFF.

The V gene is TRBV2, the J gene TRBJ2-1, with unresolved D. The CDR3 contains 13 residues. Germline assignment: CDR1 SNHLY and CDR2 FYNNEI. V was clipped by 0 bases and J by 6 bases, with 6 bases between them. CDR3 DNA: TGTGCCAGCAGTGAAGCGCGGAGCAATGAGCAGTTCTTC. Encoded protein: CASSEARSNEQFF.

The chain joins TRBV7-2 to TRBJ1-6, with 10 bases fitting TRBD1. V gave up 5 bases and J gave up 9 bases; unmatched junction bases: 7. Germline CDR1 SGHTA, CDR2 FQGNSA. The CDR3 spans 15 residues. The DNA for the CDR3 is TGTGCCAGCAGCCCGGACAGGGGGTGGATTTCACCCCTCCACTTT. It codes for CASSPDRGWISPLHF.

The chain links TRBV28 to TRBJ2-3; perhaps TRBD1 as D (5 bases). Germline V lookup: CDR1 MDHEN, CDR2 SYDVKM. The CDR3 runs to 15 residues. V lost 3 bases and J 6 bases, leaving 16 bases between the germline ends. The CDR3 sequence is CASSFGQGEIDTQYF. The CDR3, as DNA: TGTGCCAGCAGTTTTGGCCAAGGGGAAATCGATACGCAGTATTTT.

The J gene is TRBJ2-3, the V gene TRBV24-1; D gene uncertain. Germline CDR1 reads KGHDR; CDR2 reads SFDVKD. The germline V and J ends were trimmed by 4 bases and 7 bases, with 11 bases remaining between them. The CDR3 has 13 residues. This CDR3 is CATSDLRGYTQYF. In nucleotides, the CDR3 is TGTGCCACCAGTGACCTGCGCGGATATACGCAGTATTTT.

Comments on this clone: The junction does not match germline at one end; this may be a read error. V is TRBV7-7 and J is TRBJ2-3; a possible D gene is TRBD1 (7 bases). The V gene's germline CDR1 is SSHAT and CDR2 FNYEAQ (reference sequence). The CDR3 spans 15 residues. The CDR3 coding sequence is TGTGCTAGCAGCCTTACAGGGGACTCTACAGATACGCAGTATTTT. The encoded protein is CASSLTGDSTDTQYF.

This clone was counted only a few times. V usage is TRBV24-1 and J usage is TRBJ2-4; a weak D match, TRBD2 (7 bases). The CDR3 is 15 amino acids. The germline V and J ends were trimmed by 6 bases and 6 bases, with 17 bases remaining between them. The germline V gene has CDR1 KGHDR and CDR2 SFDVKD. This CDR3 is CATSSAGAGGNIQYF. The CDR3 nucleotides are TGTGCCACCAGTTCTGCGGGGGCTGGTGGAAACATTCAGTACTTC.